Shown below are 3 T cell receptor beta chains from a single sample sequenced in a study of shared clonotypes between healthy human individuals. Generated by immunoSEQ multiplex PCR, the TCRdb table keeps only in-frame clones and is missing some. The sample shows approximately 2,200,000 clones, approximately 94% of them seen only once. Terminally differentiated effector memory CD45RA+ cells were excluded from the naive CD8 cells, which were CD45RO-negative and positively selected for CCR7. The sequenced sample was naive CD8+ T cells from PBMCs. Receptors originate from a man aged 18 to 30 in good health. Some clones in this sample may be carry-over from other donors' samples.

The rearrangement uses TRBV28 and TRBJ1-5; D is unresolved. The CDR3 is 14 residues long. The V end lost 3 bases, the J end lost 2 bases, and 8 bases lay between the germline ends. In germline, CDR1 is MDHEN, CDR2 SYDVKM. The CDR3 spells CASSFPSGNQPQHF. In nucleotides, the CDR3 is TGTGCCAGCAGTTTCCCCTCGGGCAATCAGCCCCAGCATTTT. The variable domain in full, completed from reference TRBV28 and TRBJ1-5, reads DVKVTQSSRYLVKRTGEKVFLECVQDMDHENMFWYRQDPGLGLRLIYFSYDVKMKEKGDIPEGYSVSREKKERFSLILESASTNQTSMYLCASSFPSGNQPQHFGDGTRLSIL.

DNA of the CDR3: TGTGCCAGTAGTAATCTCGCGGGAGGTTTGAGGTATACGCAGTATTTT. This sequence encodes CASSNLAGGLRYTQYF. The genes are TRBV19 and TRBJ2-3; 8 bases are shared with TRBD2. The germline V gene has CDR1 LNHDA and CDR2 SQIVND (reference sequence). J was trimmed by 7 bases and V by 4 bases; bases with no gene match: 13. This CDR3 has 16 residues. The full variable domain, in which reference TRBV19 and TRBJ2-3 provide the parts outside the CDR3, is DGGITQSPKYLFRKEGQNVTLSCEQNLNHDAMYWYRQDPGQGLRLIYYSQIVNDFQKGDIAEGYSVSREKKESFPLTVTSAQKNPTAFYLCASSNLAGGLRYTQYFGPGTRLTVL.

CDR3 bases: TGTGCCAGCAGCTTAGTCGGACTAGCGGCCTTTTGGGAGCAGTACTTC. This translates into CASSLVGLAAFWEQYF. The rearrangement links TRBV11-2 to TRBJ2-7; 10 bases are a match to TRBD2. The CDR3 loop spans 16 amino acids. The junction had 10 bases not matched to a gene; V was cut back by 1 base and J by 7 bases. Germline CDR1 and CDR2: SGHAT and FQNNGV.